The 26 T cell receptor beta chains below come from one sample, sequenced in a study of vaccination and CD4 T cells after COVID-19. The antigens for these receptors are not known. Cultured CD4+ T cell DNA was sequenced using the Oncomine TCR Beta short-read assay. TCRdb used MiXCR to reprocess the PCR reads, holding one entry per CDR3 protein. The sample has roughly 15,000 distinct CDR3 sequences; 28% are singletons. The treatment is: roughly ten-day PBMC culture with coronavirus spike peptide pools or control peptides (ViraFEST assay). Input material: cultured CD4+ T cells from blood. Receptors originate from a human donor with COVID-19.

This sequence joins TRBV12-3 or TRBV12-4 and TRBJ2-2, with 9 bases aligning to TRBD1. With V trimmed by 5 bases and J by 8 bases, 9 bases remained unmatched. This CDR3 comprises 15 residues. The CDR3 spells CASSIAGQGQGELFF. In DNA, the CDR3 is TGTGCCAGCAGTATCGCAGGACAGGGGCAGGGGGAGCTGTTTTTT.

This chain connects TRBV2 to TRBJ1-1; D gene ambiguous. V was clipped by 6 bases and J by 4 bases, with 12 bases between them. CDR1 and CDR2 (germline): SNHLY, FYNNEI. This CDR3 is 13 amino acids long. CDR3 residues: CASRAHWTTEAFF. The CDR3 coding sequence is TGTGCCAGCAGGGCCCACTGGACCACTGAAGCTTTCTTT.

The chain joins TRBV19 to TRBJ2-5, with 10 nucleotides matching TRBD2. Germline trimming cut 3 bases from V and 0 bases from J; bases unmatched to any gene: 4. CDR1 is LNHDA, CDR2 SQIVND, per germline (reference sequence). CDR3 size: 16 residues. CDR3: CASSIRSGGHQETQYF. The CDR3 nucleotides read TGTGCCAGTAGTATCCGTAGCGGGGGGCACCAAGAGACCCAGTACTTC.

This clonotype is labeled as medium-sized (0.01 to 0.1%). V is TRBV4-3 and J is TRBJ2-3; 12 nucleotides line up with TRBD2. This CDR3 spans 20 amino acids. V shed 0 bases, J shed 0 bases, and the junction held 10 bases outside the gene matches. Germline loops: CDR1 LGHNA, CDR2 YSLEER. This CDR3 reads CASSQDLLAGGRSSTDTQYF. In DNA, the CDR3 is TGCGCCAGCAGCCAAGATTTACTAGCGGGGGGCCGGTCGAGCACAGATACGCAGTATTTT.

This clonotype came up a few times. The CDR3 loop is CASSSPAAGTEAFF. DNA for the CDR3: TGTGCCAGCAGTTCCCCGGCAGCCGGTACTGAAGCTTTCTTT. V and J are TRBV27 and TRBJ1-1; D is unresolved. Germline CDR1 and CDR2: MNHEY and SMNVEV (reference sequence). The CDR3 covers 14 residues. With 4 bases removed from V and 5 bases from J, the gap between germline ends came to 14 bases.

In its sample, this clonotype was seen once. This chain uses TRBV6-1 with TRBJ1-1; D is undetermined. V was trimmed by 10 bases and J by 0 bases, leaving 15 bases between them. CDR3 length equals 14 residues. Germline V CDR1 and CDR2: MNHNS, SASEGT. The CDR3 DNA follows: TGTGCCACCCGCGGGAGGGAACTGAACACTGAAGCTTTCTTT. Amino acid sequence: CATRGRELNTEAFF.

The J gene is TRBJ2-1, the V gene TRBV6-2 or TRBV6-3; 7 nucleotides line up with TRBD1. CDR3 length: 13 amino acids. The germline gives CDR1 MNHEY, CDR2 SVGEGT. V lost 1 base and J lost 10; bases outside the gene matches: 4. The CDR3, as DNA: TGTGCCAGCAGTTACTTGGCAGGGGGAGAGCAGTTCTTC. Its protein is CASSYLAGGEQFF.

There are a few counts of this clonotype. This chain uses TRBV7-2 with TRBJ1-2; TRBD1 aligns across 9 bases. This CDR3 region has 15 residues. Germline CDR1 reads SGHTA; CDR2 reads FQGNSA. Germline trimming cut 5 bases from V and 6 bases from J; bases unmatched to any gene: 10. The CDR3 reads CASSPAGTGRDGYTF. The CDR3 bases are TGTGCCAGCAGCCCAGCCGGGACAGGGAGAGATGGCTACACCTTC.

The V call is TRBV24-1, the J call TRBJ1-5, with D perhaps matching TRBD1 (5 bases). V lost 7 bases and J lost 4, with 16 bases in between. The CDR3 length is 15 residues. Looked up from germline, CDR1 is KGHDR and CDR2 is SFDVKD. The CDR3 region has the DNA TGTGCCACCAGCGACCCCAGGGAGTTGAATCAGCCCCAGCATTTT. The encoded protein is CATSDPRELNQPQHF.

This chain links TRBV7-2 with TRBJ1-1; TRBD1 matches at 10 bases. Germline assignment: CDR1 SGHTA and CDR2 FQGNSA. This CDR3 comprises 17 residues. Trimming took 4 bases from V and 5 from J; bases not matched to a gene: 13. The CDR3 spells CASSSKGTGARGTEAFF. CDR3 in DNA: TGTGCCAGCAGCTCCAAAGGGACAGGGGCAAGGGGAACTGAAGCTTTCTTT.

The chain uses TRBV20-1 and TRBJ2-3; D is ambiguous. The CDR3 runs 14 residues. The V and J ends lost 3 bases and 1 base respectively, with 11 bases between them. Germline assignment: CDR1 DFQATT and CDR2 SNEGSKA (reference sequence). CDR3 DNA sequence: TGCAGTGCTAGTGAGGTGGTTGGCACAGATACGCAGTATTTT. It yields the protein CSASEVVGTDTQYF.

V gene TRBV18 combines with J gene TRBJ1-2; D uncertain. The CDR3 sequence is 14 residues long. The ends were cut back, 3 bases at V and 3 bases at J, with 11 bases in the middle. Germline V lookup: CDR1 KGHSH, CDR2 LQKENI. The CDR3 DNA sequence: TGTGCCAGCTCACCCTCCTGGGAGGACTATGGCTACACCTTC. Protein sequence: CASSPSWEDYGYTF.

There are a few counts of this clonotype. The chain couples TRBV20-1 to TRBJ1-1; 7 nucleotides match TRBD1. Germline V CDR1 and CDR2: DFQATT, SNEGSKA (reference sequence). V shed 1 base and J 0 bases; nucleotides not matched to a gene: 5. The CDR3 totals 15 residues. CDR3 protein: CSARVEGALNTEAFF. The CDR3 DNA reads TGCAGTGCTAGAGTTGAGGGGGCCCTGAACACTGAAGCTTTCTTT.

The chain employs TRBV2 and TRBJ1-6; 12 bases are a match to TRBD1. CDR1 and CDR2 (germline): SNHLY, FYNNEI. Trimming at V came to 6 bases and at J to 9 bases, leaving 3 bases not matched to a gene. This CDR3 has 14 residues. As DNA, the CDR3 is TGTGCCAGCAGCGGGGACAGGGGGCCTTCACCCCTCCACTTT. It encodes CASSGDRGPSPLHF.

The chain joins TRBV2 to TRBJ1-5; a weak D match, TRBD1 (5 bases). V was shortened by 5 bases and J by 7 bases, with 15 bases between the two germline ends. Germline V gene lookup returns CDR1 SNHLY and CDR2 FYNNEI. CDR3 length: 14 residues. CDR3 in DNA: TGTGCCAGCAGTTACATGCAGGGCAGGCAGCCCCAGCATTTT. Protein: CASSYMQGRQPQHF.

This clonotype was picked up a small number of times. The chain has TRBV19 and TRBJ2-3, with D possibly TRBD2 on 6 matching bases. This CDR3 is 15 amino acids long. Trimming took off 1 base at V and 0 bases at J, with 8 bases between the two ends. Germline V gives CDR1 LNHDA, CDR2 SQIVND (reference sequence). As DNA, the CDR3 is TGTGCCAGTAGTATAGCCGGGGGTAGCACAGATACGCAGTATTTT. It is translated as CASSIAGGSTDTQYF.

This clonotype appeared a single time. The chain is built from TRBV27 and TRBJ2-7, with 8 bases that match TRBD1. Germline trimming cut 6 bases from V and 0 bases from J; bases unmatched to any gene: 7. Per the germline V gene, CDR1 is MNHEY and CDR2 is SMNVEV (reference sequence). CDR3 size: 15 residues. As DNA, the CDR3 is TGTGCCAGCAGCCAAGGACAGGGCCGCTCCTACGAGCAGTACTTC. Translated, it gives CASSQGQGRSYEQYF.

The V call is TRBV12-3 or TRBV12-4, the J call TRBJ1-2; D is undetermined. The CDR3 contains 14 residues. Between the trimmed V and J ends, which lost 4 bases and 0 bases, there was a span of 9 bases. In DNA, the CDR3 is TGTGCCAGCAGTTGGCGGCGAGCTAACTATGGCTACACCTTC. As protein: CASSWRRANYGYTF.

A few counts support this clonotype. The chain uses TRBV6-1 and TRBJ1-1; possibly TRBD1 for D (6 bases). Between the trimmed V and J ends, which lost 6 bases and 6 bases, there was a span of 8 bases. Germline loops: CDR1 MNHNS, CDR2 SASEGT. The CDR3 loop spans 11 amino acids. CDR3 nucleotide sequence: TGTGCCAGCAGCCAGGGGTCTGAAGCTTTCTTT. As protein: CASSQGSEAFF.

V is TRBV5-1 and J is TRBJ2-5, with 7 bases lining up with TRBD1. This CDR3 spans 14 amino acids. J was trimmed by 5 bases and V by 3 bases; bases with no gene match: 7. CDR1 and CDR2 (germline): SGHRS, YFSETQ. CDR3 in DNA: TGCGCCAGCAGCTATGACAGGGTGGGGGAGACCCAGTACTTC. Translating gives CASSYDRVGETQYF.

The CDR3 nucleotides are TGTGCCATCAGTGAGGACCCTAAATCGGGACGCCTTTATTCACCCCTCCACTTT. It codes for CAISEDPKSGRLYSPLHF. V gene TRBV10-3 combines with J gene TRBJ1-6; possibly TRBD1 for D (5 bases). Deletions cut 2 bases from V and 8 bases from J, with 22 bases between. The CDR3 covers 18 residues. Germline assignment: CDR1 ENHRY and CDR2 SYGVKD.

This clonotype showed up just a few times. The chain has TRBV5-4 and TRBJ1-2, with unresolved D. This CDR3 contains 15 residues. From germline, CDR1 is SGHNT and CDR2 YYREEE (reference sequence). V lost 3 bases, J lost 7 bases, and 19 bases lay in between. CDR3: CASSSAYGVSSGYTF. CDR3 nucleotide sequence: TGTGCCAGCAGCTCCGCGTATGGGGTATCATCTGGCTACACCTTC.

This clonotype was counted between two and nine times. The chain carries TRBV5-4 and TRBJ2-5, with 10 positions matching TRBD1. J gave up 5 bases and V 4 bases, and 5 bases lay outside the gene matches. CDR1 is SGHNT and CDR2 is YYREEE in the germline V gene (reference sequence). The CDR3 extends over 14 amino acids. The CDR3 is CASSPTGGVETQYF. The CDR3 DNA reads TGTGCCAGCAGCCCGACAGGGGGCGTTGAGACCCAGTACTTC.

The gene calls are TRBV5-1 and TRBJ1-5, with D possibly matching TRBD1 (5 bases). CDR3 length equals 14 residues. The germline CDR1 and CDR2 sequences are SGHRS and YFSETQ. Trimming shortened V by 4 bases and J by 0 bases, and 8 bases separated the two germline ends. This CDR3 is CASSLTGSNQPQHF. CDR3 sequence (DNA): TGCGCCAGCAGCCTAACAGGTAGCAATCAGCCCCAGCATTTT.

The CDR3 reads CASTNHGASSYEQYF. In DNA, the CDR3 is TGTGCCAGCACCAACCATGGGGCTAGTTCGTACGAGCAGTACTTC. V usage is TRBV6-1 and J usage is TRBJ2-7; TRBD1 is a possible D gene (5 bases). Between the trimmed V and J ends, which lost 7 bases and 4 bases, there was a span of 20 bases. The germline CDR1 and CDR2 sequences are MNHNS and SASEGT. The CDR3 runs 15 residues.

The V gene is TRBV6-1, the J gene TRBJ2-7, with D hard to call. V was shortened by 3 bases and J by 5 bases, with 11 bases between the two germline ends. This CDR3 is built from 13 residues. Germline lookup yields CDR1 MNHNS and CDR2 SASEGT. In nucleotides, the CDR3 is TGTGCCAGCAGTGAGACTGGGATGCACGAGCAGTACTTC. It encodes CASSETGMHEQYF.